These T cell receptor beta chains were read from a single sample in a study of human T cells and chemical hapten exposure. TCRdb processed the RACE reads anew with MiXCR; each CDR3 protein has one entry. The sample yields about 42,000 distinct CDR3 sequences, roughly 12% seen once. The sequenced sample was whole blood, obtained in connection with sensitization to the hapten diphenylcyclopropenone (DPC). The receptors were gathered from a woman aged 30 to 39 with alopecia areata. Some clones in this sample may be carry-over from other donors' samples. CDR3s include the opening cysteine and the closing phenylalanine or tryptophan. A D gene is named only where the DNA matches it firmly. Size tells how often a clone was seen (once, few, many) or the class of an expanded clone, and some rows leave it out.

clone_size	d_call	v_call	j_call	cdr3_aa	cdr3_nt
few	-	TRBV20-1	TRBJ1-5	CSARKGAPVQPQHF	TGCAGTGCTAGAAAAGGGGCGCCGGTTCAGCCCCAGCATTTT
many	-	TRBV28	TRBJ1-1	CASSRIGALNTEAFF	TGTGCCAGCAGTAGGATTGGGGCCCTGAACACTGAAGCTTTCTTT
few	TRBD2	TRBV6-5	TRBJ2-7	CASSFSSGSSYEQYF	TGTGCCAGCAGCTTCTCTAGCGGCTCCTCCTACGAGCAGTACTTC
-	TRBD2	TRBV20-1	TRBJ2-1	CSARDWGRLAGVEGNEQFF	TGCAGTGCTAGAGATTGGGGTAGGCTAGCGGGAGTGGAAGGCAATGAGCAGTTCTTC
many	-	TRBV29-1	TRBJ1-1	CSVDSKGTEAFF	TGCAGCGTGGACAGCAAGGGCACTGAAGCTTTCTTT
few	-	TRBV5-1	TRBJ1-1	CASSLQTTDTEAFF	TGCGCCAGCAGCTTGCAAACGACAGACACTGAAGCTTTCTTT
-	-	TRBV5-4	TRBJ2-3	CASREAEYTDTQYF	TGTGCCAGCAGGGAAGCGGAATACACAGATACGCAGTATTTT
many	-	TRBV6-2/TRBV6-3	TRBJ1-2	CASSSSYGYTF	TGTGCCAGCAGTTCCAGCTATGGCTACACCTTC
few	TRBD1	TRBV6-6	TRBJ2-7	CASSPPGQGTYEQYF	TGTGCCAGCAGCCCCCCGGGACAGGGGACCTACGAGCAGTACTTC
many	TRBD2	TRBV20-1	TRBJ2-7	CSARGPGGSEQYF	TGCAGTGCTAGAGGTCCGGGAGGGAGCGAGCAGTACTTC
few	-	TRBV28	TRBJ2-7	CASSLFQDEQYF	TGTGCCAGCAGTTTGTTTCAGGACGAGCAGTACTTC
many	TRBD1	TRBV7-2	TRBJ2-1	CASSLDPRQGWGIYNEQFF	TGTGCCAGCAGCTTAGACCCTCGACAGGGCTGGGGGATTTACAATGAGCAGTTCTTC
many	-	TRBV12-3/TRBV12-4	TRBJ1-1	CASRIQGSKNTEAFF	TGTGCCAGCCGAATCCAAGGATCGAAGAACACTGAAGCTTTCTTT
few	TRBD2	TRBV18	TRBJ2-3	CASQREGTQYF	TGTGCCAGCCAACGGGAGGGGACGCAGTATTTT
many	-	TRBV7-9	TRBJ1-1	CASSLVRANTEAFF	TGTGCCAGCAGCTTAGTCCGGGCTAACACTGAAGCTTTCTTT
-	TRBD2	TRBV3-1	TRBJ2-1	CASSLLAGGSYNEQFF	TGTGCCAGCAGCCTTTTAGCGGGAGGCTCCTACAATGAGCAGTTCTTC
many	-	TRBV29-1	TRBJ1-1	CSVTGRMNTEAFF	TGCAGCGTGACGGGACGGATGAACACTGAAGCTTTCTTT
few	-	TRBV28	TRBJ2-2	CASRHRDTPLITGELFF	TGTGCCAGCAGACACCGGGACACTCCCCTGATCACCGGGGAGCTGTTTTTT
many	TRBD1	TRBV29-1	TRBJ2-7	CSVAGQGYEQYF	TGCAGCGTTGCGGGACAGGGGTACGAGCAGTACTTC
many	-	TRBV18	TRBJ2-5	CASSPRTGTKETQYF	TGTGCCAGCTCACCACGGACCGGGACAAAAGAGACCCAGTACTTC